The rows below give T cell receptor beta chains drawn from one sample of a study of blood T cells in healthy people across ages. Using its own MiXCR run on the 5' RACE reads, TCRdb lists one record per CDR3 protein. The table includes some 850,000 distinct CDR3 sequences, around 24% detected once. These data are also associated with another study on T cells of mothers and their children.

The sample taken for sequencing was blood. These receptors came from a boy between 10 and 17 years old in good health. Both conserved end residues are part of each CDR3. A D gene is named only where the DNA matches it firmly. Part of the rows lack a size; the others show once, few, many or a class for expanded clones.

d_call: TRBD1
v_call: TRBV12-3/TRBV12-4
clone_size: .
j_call: TRBJ2-5
cdr3_nt: TGTGCCAGCAGTCGGACAGGGGCTGGAGAGACCCAGTACTTC
cdr3_aa: CASSRTGAGETQYF

d_call: .
v_call: TRBV20-1
clone_size: few
j_call: TRBJ2-1
cdr3_nt: TGCAGTGCTAGAACAGGACTGAGCTCCTACAATGAGCAGTTCTTC
cdr3_aa: CSARTGLSSYNEQFF

d_call: .
v_call: TRBV5-1
clone_size: .
j_call: TRBJ2-2
cdr3_nt: TGCGCCAGCAGCGCCTACAGAATATCGAACACCGGGGAGCTGTTTTTT
cdr3_aa: CASSAYRISNTGELFF

d_call: .
v_call: TRBV4-2
clone_size: many
j_call: TRBJ2-2
cdr3_nt: TGTGCCAGCAGCCAGATCAGCGGGGAGCTGTTTTTT
cdr3_aa: CASSQISGELFF

d_call: TRBD1
v_call: TRBV29-1
clone_size: .
j_call: TRBJ1-1
cdr3_nt: TGCAGTTCCGGGACAGGGGCCACTGAAGCCTTCTTT
cdr3_aa: CSSGTGATEAFF

d_call: .
v_call: TRBV10-3
clone_size: .
j_call: TRBJ1-1
cdr3_nt: TGTGCCATCAGTCCCGGGACCCCTGAAGCTTTCTTT
cdr3_aa: CAISPGTPEAFF

d_call: TRBD2
v_call: TRBV6-1
clone_size: once
j_call: TRBJ2-5
cdr3_nt: TGTGCCAGCAGGGGTGGCAGCGGGGGGGCTTTCGGGGAGACCCAGTACTTC
cdr3_aa: CASRGGSGGAFGETQYF

d_call: .
v_call: TRBV7-3
clone_size: .
j_call: TRBJ2-7
cdr3_nt: TGTGCCAGCAGCTCCTCGGGCTCGCGGGAGCAGTACTTC
cdr3_aa: CASSSSGSREQYF

d_call: .
v_call: TRBV5-1
clone_size: .
j_call: TRBJ2-1
cdr3_nt: TGCGCCAGCAGCTCTGGCGCTCTTGCAGGGAACAATGAGCAGTTCTTC
cdr3_aa: CASSSGALAGNNEQFF

d_call: TRBD1
v_call: TRBV29-1
clone_size: few
j_call: TRBJ2-1
cdr3_nt: TGCAGCGCTGGGACAGGGGGTTACAATGAGCAGTTCTTC
cdr3_aa: CSAGTGGYNEQFF

d_call: .
v_call: TRBV18
clone_size: .
j_call: TRBJ2-5
cdr3_nt: TGTGCCAGCTCAACCGGGACACCTAAAGAGACCCAGTACTTC
cdr3_aa: CASSTGTPKETQYF

d_call: .
v_call: TRBV28
clone_size: few
j_call: TRBJ2-7
cdr3_nt: TGTGCCAGCCAGTTTCCCCCTCGCGAGCAGTACTTC
cdr3_aa: CASQFPPREQYF

d_call: .
v_call: TRBV20-1
clone_size: .
j_call: TRBJ2-7
cdr3_nt: TGCAGTGCTAGAGATGCCCGGGCCGAGACCACCTACGAGCAGTACTTC
cdr3_aa: CSARDARAETTYEQYF

d_call: .
v_call: TRBV5-1
clone_size: many
j_call: TRBJ2-7
cdr3_nt: TGCGCCAGCAGCTTGGGACTCCTCTACGAGCAGTACTTC
cdr3_aa: CASSLGLLYEQYF

d_call: .
v_call: TRBV19
clone_size: .
j_call: TRBJ2-6
cdr3_nt: TGTGCCGGACAGACTACGAGCTCTGGGGCCAACGTCCTGACTTTC
cdr3_aa: CAGQTTSSGANVLTF

d_call: .
v_call: TRBV12-5
clone_size: .
j_call: TRBJ2-5
cdr3_nt: TGTGCTAGTGGTCTGCGAGGGTCGGAGGGGACCCAGTACTTC
cdr3_aa: CASGLRGSEGTQYF

d_call: .
v_call: TRBV7-9
clone_size: few
j_call: TRBJ2-7
cdr3_nt: TGTGCCAGCAGCTTTGGGTCTTTAGTTGGGGAGCAGTACTTC
cdr3_aa: CASSFGSLVGEQYF

d_call: .
v_call: TRBV5-1
clone_size: .
j_call: TRBJ1-3
cdr3_nt: TGCGCCAGCAGGTCCGGGTTCCGTGGAAACACCATATATTTT
cdr3_aa: CASRSGFRGNTIYF

d_call: TRBD1
v_call: TRBV7-6
clone_size: .
j_call: TRBJ1-1
cdr3_nt: TGTGCCAGCAGCTTCCGCAGGGGGAGTGATGAAGCTTTCTTT
cdr3_aa: CASSFRRGSDEAFF

d_call: .
v_call: TRBV20-1
clone_size: .
j_call: TRBJ1-2
cdr3_nt: TGCAGTGCCCCCGGATGGAACTATGGCTACACCTTC
cdr3_aa: CSAPGWNYGYTF

d_call: TRBD2
v_call: TRBV12-3/TRBV12-4
clone_size: .
j_call: TRBJ2-5
cdr3_nt: TGTGCCAGCACCACGACTAGCGGGCCACAAGAGACCCAGTACTTC
cdr3_aa: CASTTTSGPQETQYF

d_call: TRBD2
v_call: TRBV9
clone_size: .
j_call: TRBJ2-1
cdr3_nt: TGTGCCAGCAGCCTCACAGTCGCGGGGGGACCAAACAATGAGCAGTTCTTC
cdr3_aa: CASSLTVAGGPNNEQFF

d_call: .
v_call: TRBV7-2
clone_size: .
j_call: TRBJ2-4
cdr3_nt: TGTGCCAGCAGCTTGTCGGGGAATGGCATCCAGTACTTC
cdr3_aa: CASSLSGNGIQYF

d_call: .
v_call: TRBV20-1
clone_size: few
j_call: TRBJ2-7
cdr3_nt: TGCAGTGCTAGAGACAGGTACTCCTACGAGCAGTACTTC
cdr3_aa: CSARDRYSYEQYF

d_call: .
v_call: TRBV6-5
clone_size: few
j_call: TRBJ1-2
cdr3_nt: TGTGCCAGCAGTTACGATGGGGGCTACTATGGCTACACCTTC
cdr3_aa: CASSYDGGYYGYTF

d_call: .
v_call: TRBV12-5
clone_size: few
j_call: TRBJ2-2
cdr3_nt: TGTGCTAGTGGTTTGTCGACAGTCTCCGGGGAGCTGTTTTTT
cdr3_aa: CASGLSTVSGELFF

d_call: TRBD1
v_call: TRBV6-6
clone_size: .
j_call: TRBJ2-3
cdr3_nt: TGTGCCAGCAGTTCCCGACAGGGTGCACCAGATACGCAGTATTTT
cdr3_aa: CASSSRQGAPDTQYF

d_call: .
v_call: TRBV28
clone_size: .
j_call: TRBJ2-7
cdr3_nt: TGTGCCAGCAACCTGCGGCGGGGTAACCACGAGCAGTACTTC
cdr3_aa: CASNLRRGNHEQYF

d_call: .
v_call: TRBV7-9
clone_size: .
j_call: TRBJ1-2
cdr3_nt: TGTGCCAGCAGCTTAGCCAGCCCCCGATGGGGCTACACCTTC
cdr3_aa: CASSLASPRWGYTF

d_call: .
v_call: TRBV29-1
clone_size: .
j_call: TRBJ2-1
cdr3_nt: TGCAGCGTTCATGCGGGTCATGAGCAGTTCTTC
cdr3_aa: CSVHAGHEQFF

d_call: TRBD1
v_call: TRBV6-5
clone_size: .
j_call: TRBJ1-4
cdr3_nt: TGTGCCAGCATCCCACTAACAGGGGAGGGGGAAAAACTGTTTTTT
cdr3_aa: CASIPLTGEGEKLFF

d_call: TRBD1
v_call: TRBV20-1
clone_size: few
j_call: TRBJ2-5
cdr3_nt: TGCAGTGCTACCCCGGTCCCGGGACAGGACGATCCAGAGACCCAGTACTTC
cdr3_aa: CSATPVPGQDDPETQYF

d_call: TRBD1
v_call: TRBV28
clone_size: .
j_call: TRBJ2-7
cdr3_nt: TGTGCCAGCGTCGGGACAGGGAAAAGGAGAGGCTACGAGCAGTACTTC
cdr3_aa: CASVGTGKRRGYEQYF

d_call: .
v_call: TRBV5-1
clone_size: .
j_call: TRBJ2-3
cdr3_nt: TGCGCCAGCAGCACGGACAATCCAGATACGCAGTATTTT
cdr3_aa: CASSTDNPDTQYF

d_call: .
v_call: TRBV15
clone_size: once
j_call: TRBJ2-5
cdr3_nt: TGTGCCACCAGCAGAGATTTGAGGGCAAGGGGGGAGACCCAGTACTTC
cdr3_aa: CATSRDLRARGETQYF

d_call: TRBD1
v_call: TRBV11-1
clone_size: .
j_call: TRBJ2-4
cdr3_nt: TGTGCCAGCAGCTTAGGGACTCACAGGGGCAACATTCAGTACTTC
cdr3_aa: CASSLGTHRGNIQYF

d_call: .
v_call: TRBV5-1
clone_size: few
j_call: TRBJ2-3
cdr3_nt: TGCGCCAGCAGCTTAGAACAGGGTGCAGATACGCAGTATTTT
cdr3_aa: CASSLEQGADTQYF

d_call: .
v_call: TRBV12-3/TRBV12-4
clone_size: .
j_call: TRBJ2-3
cdr3_nt: TGTGCCAGCACCCTGACTACAGATACGCAGTATTTT
cdr3_aa: CASTLTTDTQYF

d_call: TRBD1
v_call: TRBV6-5
clone_size: few
j_call: TRBJ2-7
cdr3_nt: TGTGCCGGCAGCCTCGGACAGGTCGGCGAGCAGTACTTC
cdr3_aa: CAGSLGQVGEQYF

d_call: .
v_call: TRBV30
clone_size: few
j_call: TRBJ1-5
cdr3_nt: TGTGCCTGGAGTGTAAGCCGGCCAGGCAATCAGCCCCAGCATTTT
cdr3_aa: CAWSVSRPGNQPQHF